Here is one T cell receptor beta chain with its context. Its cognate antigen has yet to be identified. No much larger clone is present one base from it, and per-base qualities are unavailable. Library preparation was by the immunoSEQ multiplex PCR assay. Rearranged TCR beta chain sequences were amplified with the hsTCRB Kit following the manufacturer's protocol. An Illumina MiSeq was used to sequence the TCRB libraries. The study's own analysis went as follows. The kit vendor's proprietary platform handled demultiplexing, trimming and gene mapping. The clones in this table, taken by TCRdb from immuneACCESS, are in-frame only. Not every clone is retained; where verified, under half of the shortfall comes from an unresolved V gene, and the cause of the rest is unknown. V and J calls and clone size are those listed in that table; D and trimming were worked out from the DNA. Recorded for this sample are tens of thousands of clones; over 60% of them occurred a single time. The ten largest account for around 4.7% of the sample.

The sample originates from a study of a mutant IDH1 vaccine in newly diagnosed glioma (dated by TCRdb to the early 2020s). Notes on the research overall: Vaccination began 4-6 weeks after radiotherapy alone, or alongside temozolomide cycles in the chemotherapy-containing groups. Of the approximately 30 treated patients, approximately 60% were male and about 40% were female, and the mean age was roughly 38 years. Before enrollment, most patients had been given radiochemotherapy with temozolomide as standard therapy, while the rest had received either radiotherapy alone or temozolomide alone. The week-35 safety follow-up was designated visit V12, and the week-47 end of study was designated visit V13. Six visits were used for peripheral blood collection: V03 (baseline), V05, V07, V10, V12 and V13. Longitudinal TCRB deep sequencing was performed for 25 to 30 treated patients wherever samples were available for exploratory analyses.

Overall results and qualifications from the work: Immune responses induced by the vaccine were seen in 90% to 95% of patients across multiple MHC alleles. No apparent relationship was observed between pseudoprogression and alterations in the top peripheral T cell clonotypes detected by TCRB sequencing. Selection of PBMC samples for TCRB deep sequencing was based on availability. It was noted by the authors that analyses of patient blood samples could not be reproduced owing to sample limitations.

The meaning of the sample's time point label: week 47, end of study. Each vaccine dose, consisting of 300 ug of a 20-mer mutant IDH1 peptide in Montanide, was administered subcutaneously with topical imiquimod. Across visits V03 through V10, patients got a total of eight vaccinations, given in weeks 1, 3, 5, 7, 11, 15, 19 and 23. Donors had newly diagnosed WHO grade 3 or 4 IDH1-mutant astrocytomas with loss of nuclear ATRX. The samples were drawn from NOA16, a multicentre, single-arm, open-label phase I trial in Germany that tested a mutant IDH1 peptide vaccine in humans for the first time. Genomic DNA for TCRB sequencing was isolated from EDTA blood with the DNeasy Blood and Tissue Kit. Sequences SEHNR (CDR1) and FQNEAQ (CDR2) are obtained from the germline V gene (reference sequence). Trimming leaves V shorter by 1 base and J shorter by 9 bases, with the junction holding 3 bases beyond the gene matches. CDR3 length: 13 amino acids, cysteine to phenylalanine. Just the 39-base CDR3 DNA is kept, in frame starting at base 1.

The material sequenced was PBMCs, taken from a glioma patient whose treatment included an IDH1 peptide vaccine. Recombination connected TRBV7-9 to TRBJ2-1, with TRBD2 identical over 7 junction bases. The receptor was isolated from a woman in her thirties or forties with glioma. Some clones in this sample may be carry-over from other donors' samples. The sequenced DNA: TGTGCCAGCAGCTTAGAGGGCGGGGGTGAGCAGTTCTTC. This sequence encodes CASSLEGGGEQFF.